The entry that follows covers one TCR beta chain sequence. This sample stems from a study of blood T cell repertoires in COVID-19. Study-wide context: Researchers got acute and convalescent COVID-19 samples from the United States, Italy and Spain. From T cells, B-cell-depleted T cells, or PBMCs came the material, which was cDNA or gDNA.

Germline V lookup: CDR1 LGHNA, CDR2 YSLEER. V shed 1 base, J shed 3 bases, and the junction held 5 bases outside the gene matches. The CDR3 runs to 15 residues. Produced via immunoSEQ multiplex PCR; TCRdb's table is partial and in-frame only. The sample contains roughly 52,000 clones, around 92% of which appear only once. This chain uses TRBV4-3 with TRBJ2-7; 8 positions match TRBD2. This TCR derives from a human donor in a cohort sampled during active COVID-19. The sample comprised peripheral blood. The CDR3 here is CASSQVRGGHYEQYF. Written as DNA, the CDR3 is TGCGCCAGCAGCCAAGTTCGGGGGGGGCACTACGAGCAGTACTTC.